The 27 T cell receptor beta chains below were found in one sample sequenced in a study of shared clonotypes between healthy human individuals. Libraries were prepared by immunoSEQ multiplex PCR; TCRdb keeps only in-frame clonotypes and omits some of them. The sample lists about 1 million clones, around 76% occurring once. Sequenced sample: memory CD4+ T cells sorted from blood. Described subset: CD45RA-negative fraction. These TCRs come from a young man in good health.

As concerns this clone: The sample carries other DNA sequences with the same CDR3. The rearrangement uses TRBV29-1 and TRBJ1-1; D uncertain. Germline values: CDR1 SQVTM, CDR2 ANQGSEA. The ends were cut back, 7 bases at V and 0 bases at J, with 3 bases in the middle. This CDR3 comprises 10 residues. CDR3 region: CSAMNTEAFF. CDR3 nucleotide sequence: TGCAGCGCAATGAACACTGAAGCTTTCTTT.

This clone showed up just a few times. The chain is built from TRBV5-4 and TRBJ2-2, with D uncertain. This CDR3 has 14 residues. Germline V gives CDR1 SGHNT, CDR2 YYREEE (reference sequence). V shed 4 bases and J shed 6 bases, with 13 bases lying between them. The CDR3 nucleotides are TGTGCCAGCAGCCTTAATCAACTCTCCGGGGAGCTGTTTTTT. Its translation is CASSLNQLSGELFF.

This clone was detected once. The V call is TRBV30, the J call TRBJ2-2; a possible D gene is TRBD1 (5 bases). The CDR3 is 15 residues long. Germline V gene lookup returns CDR1 GTSNPN and CDR2 SVGIG (reference sequence). Trimming removed 0 bases at V and 6 bases at J, with 14 bases between. CDR3 sequence reads: CAWSVRGARAGELFF. DNA of the CDR3: TGTGCCTGGAGTGTAAGGGGTGCCAGGGCCGGGGAGCTGTTTTTT. The entire variable domain, with the rest obtained from reference TRBV30 and TRBJ2-2, is as follows: SQTIHQWPATLVQPVGSPLSLECTVEGTSNPNLYWYRQAAGRGLQLLFYSVGIGQISSEVPQNLSASRPQDRQFILSSKKLLLSDSGFYLCAWSVRGARAGELFFGEGSRLTVL.

This clone was observed a few times. The chain links TRBV5-6 to TRBJ1-3; D not resolved. The germline V and J ends were trimmed by 2 bases and 3 bases, with 9 bases remaining between them. This CDR3 comprises 14 residues. CDR1 and CDR2 (germline): SGHDT, YYEEEE. CDR3 nucleotide sequence: TGTGCCAGCAGCTTTCAGGCCGGTGGAAACACCATATATTTT. Translated: CASSFQAGGNTIYF.

The chain is built from TRBV7-2 and TRBJ1-2; TRBD1 matches at 10 bases. The CDR3 totals 15 residues. V dropped 0 bases and J dropped 8; count of bases not matched to a gene: 6. The germline V gene encodes CDR1 SGHTA and CDR2 FQGNSA. The CDR3 is CASSLALGTGDGYTF. The CDR3, as DNA: TGTGCCAGCAGCTTAGCGCTGGGGACAGGGGACGGCTACACCTTC.

CDR3: CASSFSGPFYEQYF. The CDR3 DNA sequence: TGTGCCAGCAGTTTTTCGGGACCATTCTACGAGCAGTACTTC. The chain carries TRBV27 and TRBJ2-7; D may correspond to TRBD1 or TRBD2 (5 bases each). The CDR3 length is 14 residues. Germline V lookup: CDR1 MNHEY, CDR2 SMNVEV (reference sequence). V was cut by 3 bases and J by 3 bases, with 12 bases left in between.

A word on this clone: Other DNA sequences in this specimen translate into the identical CDR3. This chain joins TRBV5-6 and TRBJ1-1; D is uncertain. V was pared by 1 base and J by 2 bases, with 9 bases between. CDR3 size: 14 residues. In germline, CDR1 is SGHDT, CDR2 YYEEEE. CDR3 loop: CASSLFRSNTEAFF. The CDR3 bases are TGTGCCAGCAGCTTGTTCAGATCCAACACTGAAGCTTTCTTT.

V usage is TRBV30 and J usage is TRBJ2-7; 7 bases match TRBD2. CDR3 length: 14 amino acids. Germline CDR1 reads GTSNPN; CDR2 reads SVGIG (reference sequence). The trim removed 2 bases at V and 2 bases at J, leaving 6 bases unmatched. The CDR3, as DNA: TGTGCCTGGAGTATTGGGACTAACACCTACGAGCAGTACTTC. Translation gives CAWSIGTNTYEQYF.

The chain couples TRBV2 to TRBJ1-2, with 8 bases identical to TRBD1. CDR3 size: 13 residues. The V and J ends lost 7 bases and 6 bases, in that order; junction bases with no gene match: 7. Germline CDR1 SNHLY, CDR2 FYNNEI. CDR3 protein: CASMRQGMHGYTF. The CDR3 DNA sequence: TGTGCCAGCATGAGACAGGGGATGCATGGCTACACCTTC.

This clone turned up a few times. This chain joins TRBV19 and TRBJ1-2, with TRBD1 identical over 10 bases. V shed 7 bases and J 3 bases; nucleotides not matched to a gene: 5. The CDR3 is 14 amino acids. In germline, CDR1 is LNHDA, CDR2 SQIVND (reference sequence). The CDR3 reads CASTRTGGDYGYTF. CDR3 DNA: TGTGCCAGTACTCGGACAGGGGGAGACTATGGCTACACCTTC.

The CDR3 coding sequence is TGTGCCTGTTATATAGGCTCTGGGGCCAACGTCCTGACTTTC. Its protein product is CACYIGSGANVLTF. The chain carries TRBV7-9 and TRBJ2-6, with D uncertain. CDR1 is SEHNR, CDR2 FQNEAQ, per germline (reference sequence). Trimming shortened V by 11 bases and J by 0 bases, and 11 bases separated the two germline ends. The CDR3 length is 14 residues.

The rearrangement links TRBV7-2 to TRBJ1-2; TRBD1 is a possible D gene (5 bases). Germline V gene data show CDR1 as SGHTA and CDR2 as FQGNSA. V was clipped by 5 bases and J by 0 bases, with 13 bases between them. CDR3 length: 15 amino acids. The CDR3 is CASSVGGTANYGYTF. The CDR3 bases are TGTGCCAGCAGCGTTGGGGGTACAGCTAACTATGGCTACACCTTC.

The chain carries TRBV9 and TRBJ2-5; 9 bases align to TRBD1. From germline, CDR1 is SGDLS and CDR2 YYNGEE. CDR3 length equals 16 residues. The V and J ends lost 3 bases and 4 bases, in that order; junction bases with no gene match: 10. The CDR3 coding sequence is TGTGCCAGCAGCGCTAGTGGACAGGGGCAGGGAGAGACCCAGTACTTC. Protein: CASSASGQGQGETQYF.

The chain combines TRBV7-2 with TRBJ2-5, with D possibly matching TRBD2 (6 bases). The germline V gene encodes CDR1 SGHTA and CDR2 FQGNSA. Trimming pared 2 bases from V and 2 bases from J, leaving 15 bases between. The CDR3 covers 16 residues. The DNA for the CDR3 is TGTGCCAGCAGCTTATATGAGTTCGCGGGACAAGAGACCCAGTACTTC. It encodes CASSLYEFAGQETQYF.

The chain carries TRBV5-1 and TRBJ2-2; TRBD2 aligns across 14 bases. The germline gives CDR1 SGHRS, CDR2 YFSETQ. The ends lost 4 bases at V and 7 bases at J; junction bases unmatched: 6. The CDR3 has 16 residues. In DNA form, the CDR3 reads TGCGCCAGCAGCCCGCAAGGGACTAGCGGGGGCGGGGAGCTGTTTTTT. Amino acid sequence: CASSPQGTSGGGELFF.

J is TRBJ1-6 and V is TRBV9, with D hard to call. The V and J ends lost 0 bases and 14 bases respectively, with 12 bases between them. Germline CDR1 SGDLS, CDR2 YYNGEE. The CDR3 totals 13 residues. This CDR3 is CASSVEGGRALHF. CDR3 DNA sequence: TGTGCCAGCAGCGTAGAGGGTGGGAGGGCCCTCCACTTT.

V gene TRBV5-6 combines with J gene TRBJ1-2; D might be TRBD1 (6 bases). Trimming stripped 4 bases from V and 6 bases from J, with 19 bases between. The CDR3 is 15 residues long. CDR1 and CDR2 (germline): SGHDT, YYEEEE. The CDR3 loop reads CASSPNRKRTDGYTF. CDR3 DNA sequence: TGTGCCAGCAGCCCTAATAGGAAGAGGACAGATGGCTACACCTTC.

The rearrangement uses TRBV9 and TRBJ1-1, with D uncertain. The CDR3 contains 12 residues. Trimming removed 3 bases at V and 3 bases at J, with 6 bases between. CDR1 is SGDLS and CDR2 is YYNGEE in the germline V gene. CDR3 bases: TGTGCCAGCAGCGCCGGGCACACTGAAGCTTTCTTT. It translates to CASSAGHTEAFF.

V is TRBV2 and J is TRBJ2-1; 7 bases are shared with TRBD2. V lost 7 bases to trimming and J lost 8 bases; unmatched junction nucleotides: 5. This CDR3 is 12 amino acids long. Germline V lookup: CDR1 SNHLY, CDR2 FYNNEI. In DNA form, the CDR3 reads TGTGCCAGCAATTGGGCGGGGGATGAGCAGTTCTTC. Its translation: CASNWAGDEQFF.

This CDR3 reads CASSGTPGGYGYTF. DNA for the CDR3: TGTGCCAGCAGCGGGACGCCCGGGGGGTATGGCTACACCTTC. This sequence joins TRBV6-5 and TRBJ1-2; D might be TRBD1 (5 bases). The CDR3 runs to 14 residues. V shed 6 bases and J shed 5 bases, with 16 bases lying between them. Per germline, CDR1 MNHEY and CDR2 SVGAGI.

As for this clone: This specimen includes other DNA sequences encoding the same CDR3. The chain links TRBV6-5 to TRBJ1-3; D not certain. V was cut by 5 bases and J by 4 bases, with 9 bases left in between. Germline V gene lookup returns CDR1 MNHEY and CDR2 SVGAGI. The CDR3 sequence is 13 residues long. Here the CDR3 DNA reads TGTGCCAGCAGTCCCCGGACCGGAAACACCATATATTTT. This codes for CASSPRTGNTIYF.

This clone was counted a few times. The gene calls are TRBV30 and TRBJ1-6; D gene uncertain. Trimming cost V 3 bases and J 7 bases, with 10 bases left between them. This CDR3 has 13 residues. Germline values: CDR1 GTSNPN, CDR2 SVGIG (reference sequence). In nucleotides, the CDR3 is TGTGCCTGGAGCACGAGTATGAATTCACCCCTCCACTTT. As protein: CAWSTSMNSPLHF.

The chain joins TRBV6-5 to TRBJ2-7, with 11 bases fitting TRBD2. CDR1 and CDR2 from the germline V gene are MNHEY and SVGAGI. CDR3 length: 15 residues. V was clipped by 6 bases and J by 2 bases; unmatched bases: 6. The CDR3 spells CASRPPGLAAYEQYF. CDR3 bases: TGTGCCAGCAGGCCACCGGGACTAGCGGCCTACGAGCAGTACTTC.

The chain employs TRBV19 and TRBJ1-4; possibly TRBD1 for D (5 bases). This CDR3 region has 15 residues. Germline V gives CDR1 LNHDA, CDR2 SQIVND (reference sequence). V lost 0 bases, J lost 8 bases, and 13 bases lay in between. DNA of the CDR3: TGTGCCAGTAGTATAGATTCCGCAGGGAACGAAAAACTGTTTTTT. Translation gives CASSIDSAGNEKLFF.

The rearrangement links TRBV13 to TRBJ1-1; 8 bases map to TRBD1. The CDR3 spans 15 residues. J gave up 10 bases and V 4 bases, and 14 bases lay outside the gene matches. CDR1 is PRHDT, CDR2 FYEKMQ, per germline (reference sequence). The CDR3 DNA follows: TGTGCCAGCAGCTCCAGACAGGGGCGGTTTAGCGTAGCTTTCTTT. Its translation: CASSSRQGRFSVAFF.

The CDR3 sequence is CASSDSRTSGRPYEQYF. For the CDR3, the DNA is TGTGCCAGCAGTGACTCCAGGACTAGCGGGAGGCCCTACGAGCAGTACTTC. The chain recombines TRBV6-4 with TRBJ2-7, with 14 positions matching TRBD2. This CDR3 has 17 residues. The germline V gene has CDR1 MRHNA and CDR2 SNTAGT. With 0 bases clipped from V and 2 bases from J, the junction kept 3 bases outside the gene matches.

This rearrangement joins TRBV28 to TRBJ2-5, with D possibly being TRBD1 (6 bases). CDR1 is MDHEN and CDR2 is SYDVKM in the germline V gene. Trimming stripped 4 bases from V and 1 base from J, with 13 bases between. The CDR3 runs to 15 residues. The CDR3 nucleotides are TGTGCCAGCAGTTCCTCCGGGACACTCCAAGAGACCCAGTACTTC. Amino acid sequence: CASSSSGTLQETQYF.